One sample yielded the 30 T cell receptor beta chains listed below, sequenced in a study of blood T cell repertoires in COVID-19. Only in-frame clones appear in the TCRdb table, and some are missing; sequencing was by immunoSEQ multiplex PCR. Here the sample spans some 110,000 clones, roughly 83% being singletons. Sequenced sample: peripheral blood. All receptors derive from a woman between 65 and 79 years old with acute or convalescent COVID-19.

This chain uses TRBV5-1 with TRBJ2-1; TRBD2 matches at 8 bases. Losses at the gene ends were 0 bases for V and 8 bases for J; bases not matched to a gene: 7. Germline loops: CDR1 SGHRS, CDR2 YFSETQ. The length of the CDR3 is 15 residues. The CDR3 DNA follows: TGCGCCAGCAGCTTGGGAGGGACTAGTCTGCATGAGCAGTTCTTC. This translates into CASSLGGTSLHEQFF.

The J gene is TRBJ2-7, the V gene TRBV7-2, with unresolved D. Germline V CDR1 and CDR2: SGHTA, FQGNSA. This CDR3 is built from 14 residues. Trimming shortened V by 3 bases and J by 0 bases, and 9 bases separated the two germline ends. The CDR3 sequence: CASSLEQSSYEQYF. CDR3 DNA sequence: TGTGCCAGCAGCTTGGAACAGAGCTCCTACGAGCAGTACTTC.

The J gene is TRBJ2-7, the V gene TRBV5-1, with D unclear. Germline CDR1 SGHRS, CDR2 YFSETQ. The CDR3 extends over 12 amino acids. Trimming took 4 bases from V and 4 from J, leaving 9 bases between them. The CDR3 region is CASSANGYEQYF. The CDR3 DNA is TGCGCCAGCAGCGCGAACGGGTACGAGCAGTACTTC.

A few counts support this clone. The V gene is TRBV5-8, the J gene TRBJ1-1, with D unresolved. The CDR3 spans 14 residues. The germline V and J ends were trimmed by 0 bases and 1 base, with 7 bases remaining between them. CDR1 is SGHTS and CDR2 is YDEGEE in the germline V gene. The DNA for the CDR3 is TGTGCCAGCAGCTTGGTTGTGGCGAACACTGAAGCTTTCTTT. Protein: CASSLVVANTEAFF.

CDR3 protein: CASSLTSGNEQFF. The DNA of the CDR3 is TGCGCCAGCAGCTTGACCAGCGGCAATGAGCAGTTCTTC. The chain employs TRBV5-1 and TRBJ2-1; a possible D gene is TRBD2 (5 bases). CDR1 is SGHRS and CDR2 is YFSETQ in the germline V gene. Trimming pared 1 base from V and 6 bases from J, leaving 8 bases between. The CDR3 extends over 13 amino acids.

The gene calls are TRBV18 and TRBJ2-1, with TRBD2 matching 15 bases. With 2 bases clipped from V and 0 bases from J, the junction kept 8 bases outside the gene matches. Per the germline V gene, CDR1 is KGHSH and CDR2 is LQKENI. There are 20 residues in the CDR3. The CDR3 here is CASSPRTSGGVFSSYNEQFF. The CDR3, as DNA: TGTGCCAGCTCACCAAGGACTAGCGGGGGGGTCTTCAGCTCCTACAATGAGCAGTTCTTC.

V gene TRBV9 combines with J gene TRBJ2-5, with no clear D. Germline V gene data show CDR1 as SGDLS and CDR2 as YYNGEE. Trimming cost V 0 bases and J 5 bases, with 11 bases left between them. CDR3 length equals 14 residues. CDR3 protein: CASSVEAGRETQYF. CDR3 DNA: TGTGCCAGCAGCGTAGAGGCCGGCAGGGAGACCCAGTACTTC.

The DNA for the CDR3 is TGTGCCAGCAGTTACTCGGGAGAGCTCTGGGAGCTGTTTTTT. Translated, it gives CASSYSGELWELFF. The gene calls are TRBV6-6 and TRBJ2-2; D possibly corresponds to TRBD2 (5 bases). V was clipped by 0 bases and J by 9 bases, with 11 bases between them. This CDR3 is 14 amino acids long. The germline gives CDR1 MNHNY, CDR2 SVGAGI (reference sequence).

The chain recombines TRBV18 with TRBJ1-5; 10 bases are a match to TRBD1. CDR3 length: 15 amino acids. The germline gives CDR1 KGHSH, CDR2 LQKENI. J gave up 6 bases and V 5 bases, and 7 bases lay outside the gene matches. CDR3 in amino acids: CASSRDRGGSQPQHF. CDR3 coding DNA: TGTGCCAGCTCAAGGGACAGGGGCGGATCTCAGCCCCAGCATTTT.

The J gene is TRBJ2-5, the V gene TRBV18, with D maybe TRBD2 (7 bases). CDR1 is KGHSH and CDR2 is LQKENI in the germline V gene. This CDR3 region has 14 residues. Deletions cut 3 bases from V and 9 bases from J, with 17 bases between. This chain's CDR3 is CASSPGGRRGAQYF. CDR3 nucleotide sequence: TGTGCCAGCTCACCCGGGGGGCGACGGGGGGCCCAGTACTTC.

The CDR3 reads CASSESSYGYTF. DNA of the CDR3: TGTGCCAGCAGTGAGTCAAGCTATGGCTACACCTTC. The chain recombines TRBV12-3 or TRBV12-4 with TRBJ1-2, with no clear D. The CDR3 covers 12 residues. V dropped 5 bases and J dropped 4 bases, with 8 bases sitting between them.

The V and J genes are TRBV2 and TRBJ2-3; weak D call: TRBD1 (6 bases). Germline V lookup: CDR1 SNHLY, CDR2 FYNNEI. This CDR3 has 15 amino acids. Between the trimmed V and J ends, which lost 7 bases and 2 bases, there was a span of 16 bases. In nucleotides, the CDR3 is TGTGCCAGCATACTCGGCGCAGGGGTCACAGATACGCAGTATTTT. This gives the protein CASILGAGVTDTQYF. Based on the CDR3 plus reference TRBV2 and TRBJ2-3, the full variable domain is EPEVTQTPSHQVTQMGQEVILRCVPISNHLYFYWYRQILGQKVEFLVSFYNNEISEKSEIFDDQFSVERPDGSNFTLKIRSTKLEDSAMYFCASILGAGVTDTQYFGPGTRLTVL.

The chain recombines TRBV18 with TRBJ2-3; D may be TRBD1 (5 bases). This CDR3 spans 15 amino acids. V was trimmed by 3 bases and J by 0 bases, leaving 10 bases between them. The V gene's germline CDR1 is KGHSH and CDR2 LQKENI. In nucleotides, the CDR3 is TGTGCCAGCTCACCTGAAGGGGCGAGCACAGATACGCAGTATTTT. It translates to CASSPEGASTDTQYF.

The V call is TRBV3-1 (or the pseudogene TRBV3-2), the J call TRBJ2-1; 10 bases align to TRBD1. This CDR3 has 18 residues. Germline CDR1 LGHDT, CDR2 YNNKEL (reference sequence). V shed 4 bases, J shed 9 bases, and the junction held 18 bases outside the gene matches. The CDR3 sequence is CASSPYGGGQGLGGEQFF. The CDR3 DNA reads TGTGCCAGCAGCCCGTATGGCGGGGGACAGGGGTTAGGAGGTGAGCAGTTCTTC.

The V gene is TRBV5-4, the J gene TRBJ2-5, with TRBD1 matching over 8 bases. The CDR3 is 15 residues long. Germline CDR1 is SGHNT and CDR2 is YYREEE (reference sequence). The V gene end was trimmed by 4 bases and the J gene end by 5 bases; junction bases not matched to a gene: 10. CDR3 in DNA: TGTGCCAGCAGCCCCTCCAGGGGGCTGGGGGAGACCCAGTACTTC. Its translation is CASSPSRGLGETQYF.

The CDR3 loop reads CASSYSQPRSYTF. CDR3 bases: TGTGCCAGCAGTTACTCGCAGCCTAGGAGCTACACCTTC. The gene calls are TRBV6-5 and TRBJ1-2; D not resolved. Looked up from germline, CDR1 is MNHEY and CDR2 is SVGAGI. This CDR3 comprises 13 residues. V dropped 0 bases and J dropped 9 bases, with 11 bases sitting between them.

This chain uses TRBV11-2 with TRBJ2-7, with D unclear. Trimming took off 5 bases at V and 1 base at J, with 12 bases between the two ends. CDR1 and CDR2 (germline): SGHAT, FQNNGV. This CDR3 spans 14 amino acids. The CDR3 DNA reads TGTGCCAGCAGCCCGAGGCCCGGGTCCTACGAGCAGTACTTC. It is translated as CASSPRPGSYEQYF. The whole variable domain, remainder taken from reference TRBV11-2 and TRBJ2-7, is EAGVAQSPRYKIIEKRQSVAFWCNPISGHATLYWYQQILGQGPKLLIQFQNNGVVDDSQLPKDRFSAERLKGVDSTLKIQPAKLEDSAVYLCASSPRPGSYEQYFGPGTRLTVT.

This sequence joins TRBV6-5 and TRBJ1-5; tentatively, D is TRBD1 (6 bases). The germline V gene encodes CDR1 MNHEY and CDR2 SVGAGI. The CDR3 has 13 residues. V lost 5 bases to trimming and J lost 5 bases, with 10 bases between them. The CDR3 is CASSTRQDQPQHF. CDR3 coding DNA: TGTGCCAGCAGTACCCGACAGGATCAGCCCCAGCATTTT.

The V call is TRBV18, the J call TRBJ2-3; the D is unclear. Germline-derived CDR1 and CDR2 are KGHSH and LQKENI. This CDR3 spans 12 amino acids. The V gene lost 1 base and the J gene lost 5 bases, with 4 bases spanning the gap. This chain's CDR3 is CASSPLRDTQYF. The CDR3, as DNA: TGTGCCAGCTCACCACTGAGAGATACGCAGTATTTT.

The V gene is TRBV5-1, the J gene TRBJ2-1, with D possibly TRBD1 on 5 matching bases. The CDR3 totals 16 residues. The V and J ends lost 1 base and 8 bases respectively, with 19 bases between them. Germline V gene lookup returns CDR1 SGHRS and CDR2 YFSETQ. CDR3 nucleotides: TGCGCCAGCAGCTTGACAGGTGTCGCCGTCACGGATGAGCAGTTCTTC. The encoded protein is CASSLTGVAVTDEQFF.

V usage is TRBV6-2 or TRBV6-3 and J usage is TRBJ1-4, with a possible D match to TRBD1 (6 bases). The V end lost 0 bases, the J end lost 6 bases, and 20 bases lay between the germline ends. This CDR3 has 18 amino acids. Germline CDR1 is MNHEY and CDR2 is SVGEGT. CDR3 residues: CASSYSFGYRDGDEKLFF. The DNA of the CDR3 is TGTGCCAGCAGTTACTCCTTCGGCTACAGGGATGGGGATGAAAAACTGTTTTTT.

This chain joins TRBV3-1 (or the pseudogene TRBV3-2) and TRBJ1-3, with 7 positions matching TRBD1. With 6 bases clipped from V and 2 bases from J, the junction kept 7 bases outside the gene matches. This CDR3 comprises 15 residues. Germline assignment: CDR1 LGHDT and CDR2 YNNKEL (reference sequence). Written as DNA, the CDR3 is TGTGCCAGCAGTCCAACAGGGGAGGCTGGAAACACCATATATTTT. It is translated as CASSPTGEAGNTIYF.

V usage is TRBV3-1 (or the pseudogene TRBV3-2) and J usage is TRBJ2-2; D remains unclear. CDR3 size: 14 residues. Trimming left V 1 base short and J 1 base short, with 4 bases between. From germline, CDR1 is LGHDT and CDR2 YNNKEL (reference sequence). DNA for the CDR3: TGTGCCAGCAGCCAAGCTGTGAACACCGGGGAGCTGTTTTTT. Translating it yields CASSQAVNTGELFF.

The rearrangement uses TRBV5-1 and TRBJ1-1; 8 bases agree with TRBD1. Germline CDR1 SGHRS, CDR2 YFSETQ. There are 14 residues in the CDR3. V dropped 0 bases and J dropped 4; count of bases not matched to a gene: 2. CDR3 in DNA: TGCGCCAGCAGCTTGGTGGACAGGGTCACTGAAGCTTTCTTT. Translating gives CASSLVDRVTEAFF.

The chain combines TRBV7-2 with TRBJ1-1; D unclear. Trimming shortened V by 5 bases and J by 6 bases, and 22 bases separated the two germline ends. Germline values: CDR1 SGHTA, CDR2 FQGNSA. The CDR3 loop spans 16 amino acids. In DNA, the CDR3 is TGTGCCAGCAGCCGTCGAGAGGGAGGTTTAGGTGCTGAAGCTTTCTTT. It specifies CASSRREGGLGAEAFF.

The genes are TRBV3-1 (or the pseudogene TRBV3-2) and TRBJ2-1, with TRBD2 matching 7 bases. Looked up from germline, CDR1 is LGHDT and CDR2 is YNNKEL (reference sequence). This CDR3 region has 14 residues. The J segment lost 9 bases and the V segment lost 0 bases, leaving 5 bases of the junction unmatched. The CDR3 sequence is CASSQEARESEQFF. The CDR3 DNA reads TGTGCCAGCAGCCAAGAAGCGCGGGAGAGTGAGCAGTTCTTC.

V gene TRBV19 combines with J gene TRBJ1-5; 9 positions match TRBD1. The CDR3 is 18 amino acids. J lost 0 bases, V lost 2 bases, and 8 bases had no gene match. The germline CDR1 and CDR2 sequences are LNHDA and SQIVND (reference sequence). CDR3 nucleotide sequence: TGTGCCAGTAGTATAAGGGGACAGGGTACTTATAGCAATCAGCCCCAGCATTTT. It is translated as CASSIRGQGTYSNQPQHF.

The CDR3 spells CSVRPGVWTGELFF. Here the CDR3 DNA reads TGCAGCGTCCGGCCGGGGGTCTGGACCGGGGAGCTGTTTTTT. The chain recombines TRBV29-1 with TRBJ2-2; maybe TRBD2 (6 bases). Between the trimmed V and J ends, which lost 6 bases and 5 bases, there was a span of 16 bases. Germline CDR1 SQVTM, CDR2 ANQGSEA. This CDR3 contains 14 residues.

The CDR3 is CASSYFGQGADTQYF. The DNA for the CDR3 is TGTGCCAGCAGTTACTTCGGACAGGGGGCGGATACGCAGTATTTT. The chain is built from TRBV6-5 and TRBJ2-3; TRBD1 matches 11 bases. The CDR3 is made up of 15 amino acids. Germline V gene lookup returns CDR1 MNHEY and CDR2 SVGAGI. Trimming took 1 base from V and 6 from J; bases not matched to a gene: 3.

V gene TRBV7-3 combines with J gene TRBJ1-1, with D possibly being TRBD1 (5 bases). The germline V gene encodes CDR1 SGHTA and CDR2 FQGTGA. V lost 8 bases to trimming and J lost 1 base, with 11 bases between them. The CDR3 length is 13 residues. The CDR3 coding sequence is TGTGCCAGCGCGGAGGGGCCGAACACTGAAGCTTTCTTT. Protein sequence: CASAEGPNTEAFF.